The 32 T cell receptor beta chains below all came from one sample that was sequenced in a study of CD8+CD57+ T cells in acquired aplastic anemia (dated by TCRdb to the late 2010s). The patients picked for sequencing were ones in whom flow cytometry had shown an expansion of CD8+CD57+ cells. Reads for this sample came from an Illumina HiSeq 2000. Profiling of TCR beta VDJ combinations and CDR3 sequences used genomic DNA as the template. In TCRdb, the public reads were trimmed at Q25 with fastp and aligned with MiXCR, with productive beta chains retained. CDR3 protein duplicates are merged, each entry listing the most common genes and DNA. This sample comprises fewer than 80,000 distinct CDR3 sequences, around 70% of them detected only once. The ten largest clones add up to 70% to 90% of the sample. Sequencing was performed on sorted CD4+, CD8+, or CD8+CD57+ T cells (not recorded which) from PBMCs. The origin of the receptors is a human donor with aplastic anemia.

This sequence joins TRBV15 and TRBJ2-5; TRBD1 matches at 8 bases. V trimming: 5 bases; J trimming: 4 bases; junction bases outside the gene matches: 9. From germline, CDR1 is LNHNV and CDR2 YYDKDF (reference sequence). The CDR3 extends over 15 amino acids. For the CDR3, the DNA is TGTGCCACCAGCCCTTCAGGGGGCAAAGTAGAGACCCAGTACTTC. Amino acid sequence: CATSPSGGKVETQYF.

This chain links TRBV5-5 with TRBJ1-1, with 7 bases matching TRBD1. The CDR3 has 15 amino acids. J gave up 12 bases and V 5 bases, and 19 bases lay outside the gene matches. Germline V gives CDR1 SGHKS, CDR2 YYEKEE (reference sequence). The CDR3 region is CASSPDRVPLWGPFF. CDR3 DNA sequence: TGTGCCAGCAGTCCCGACAGGGTCCCTCTCTGGGGACCTTTCTTT.

The chain joins TRBV29-1 to TRBJ1-6; no reliable D call. The CDR3 length is 13 residues. The germline CDR1 and CDR2 sequences are SQVTM and ANQGSEA. V was shortened by 5 bases and J by 7 bases, with 12 bases between the two germline ends. The CDR3 region has the DNA TGCAGCGTTAAGTCGGCGGGAAATTCACCCCTCCACTTT. The encoded protein is CSVKSAGNSPLHF.

This clonotype appeared a few times. The rearrangement joins TRBV12-3 or TRBV12-4 to TRBJ1-2; TRBD1 is a possible D gene (5 bases). V dropped 5 bases and J dropped 2 bases, with 9 bases sitting between them. CDR3 length: 13 amino acids. The CDR3 region has the DNA TGTGCCAGCAGTAGCCGGGACAACTATGGCTACACCTTC. It encodes CASSSRDNYGYTF.

This clonotype was seen only a few times. V is TRBV7-9 and J is TRBJ1-6; possible D gene TRBD1, 6 bases. The germline V gene has CDR1 SEHNR and CDR2 FQNEAQ (reference sequence). Trimming took 5 bases from V and 8 from J, leaving 16 bases between them. The CDR3 has 15 amino acids. The CDR3: CASSPSLGGHSPLHF. CDR3 nucleotides: TGTGCCAGCAGCCCCAGCCTCGGGGGGCATTCACCCCTCCACTTT.

The chain has TRBV25-1 and TRBJ2-7, with 7 bases identical to TRBD2. From germline, CDR1 is MGHDK and CDR2 SYGVNS. The trim removed 6 bases at V and 3 bases at J, leaving 8 bases unmatched. The CDR3 sequence is 14 residues long. Written as DNA, the CDR3 is TGTGCCAGCAGACGGGGGGTAGGAGTCTACGAGCAGTACTTC. Translated: CASRRGVGVYEQYF.

The chain is built from TRBV7-9 and TRBJ2-7; D is uncertain. Between the trimmed V and J ends, which lost 4 bases and 5 bases, there was a span of 18 bases. CDR1 is SEHNR, CDR2 FQNEAQ, per germline (reference sequence). CDR3 length: 15 residues. This CDR3 is CASSCTVFHPNEQYF. CDR3 DNA sequence: TGTGCCAGCAGCTGCACGGTGTTTCATCCGAACGAGCAGTACTTC.

This clonotype was detected ten times or more. The rearrangement links TRBV9 to TRBJ2-3; D not certain. The CDR3 has 10 amino acids. The germline V and J ends were trimmed by 6 bases and 8 bases, with 7 bases remaining between them. Germline V gives CDR1 SGDLS, CDR2 YYNGEE. CDR3 nucleotides: TGTGCCAGCACGGTAATTACGCAGTATTTT. The encoded protein is CASTVITQYF.

This clonotype was detected only a few times. V usage is TRBV2 and J usage is TRBJ2-2; D is perhaps TRBD1 (6 bases). Germline-derived CDR1 and CDR2 are SNHLY and FYNNEI. The germline V and J ends were trimmed by 6 bases and 2 bases, with 13 bases remaining between them. The CDR3 loop spans 15 amino acids. The CDR3: CASSLQGGNTGELFF. CDR3 nucleotide sequence: TGTGCCAGCAGCTTACAGGGCGGAAACACCGGGGAGCTGTTTTTT.

CDR3 protein: CASSLESVNEQFF. The CDR3 DNA follows: TGTGCCAGCAGCTTGGAATCCGTAAATGAGCAGTTCTTC. The J gene is TRBJ2-1, the V gene TRBV5-4, with unresolved D. CDR1 and CDR2 from the germline V gene are SGHNT and YYREEE (reference sequence). CDR3 length: 13 residues. V was cut by 0 bases and J by 7 bases, with 8 bases left in between.

The rearrangement joins TRBV7-2 to TRBJ2-5; 7 positions agree with TRBD1. The CDR3 is made up of 15 amino acids. Germline CDR1 and CDR2: SGHTA and FQGNSA. The junction had 12 bases not matched to a gene; V was cut back by 6 bases and J by 5 bases. The CDR3 reads CASSRQTGTGETQYF. The CDR3 bases are TGTGCCAGCAGTCGCCAGACAGGGACGGGCGAGACCCAGTACTTC.

The CDR3 DNA follows: TGTGCCAGCAGCCGTGACCACGGACAGAAAGAGACCCAGTACTTC. It specifies CASSRDHGQKETQYF. The chain employs TRBV9 and TRBJ2-5; maybe TRBD1 (6 bases). CDR1 is SGDLS, CDR2 YYNGEE, per germline. The CDR3 is 15 amino acids. V lost 4 bases and J 3 bases, leaving 16 bases between the germline ends.

This chain joins TRBV9 and TRBJ1-6; unclear D gene. The CDR3 is 12 amino acids. Per the germline V gene, CDR1 is SGDLS and CDR2 is YYNGEE. The V gene lost 2 bases and the J gene lost 6 bases, with 3 bases spanning the gap. The CDR3 nucleotides read TGTGCCAGCAGCGTTGGTAATTCACCCCTCCACTTT. This gives the protein CASSVGNSPLHF. The full variable domain, completed using reference TRBV9 and TRBJ1-6, is DSGVTQTPKHLITATGQRVTLRCSPRSGDLSVYWYQQSLDQGLQFLIQYYNGEERAKGNILERFSAQQFPDLHSELNLSSLELGDSALYFCASSVGNSPLHFGNGTRLTVT.

The gene calls are TRBV20-1 and TRBJ1-6, with D perhaps TRBD1 (5 bases). Germline values: CDR1 DFQATT, CDR2 SNEGSKA (reference sequence). This CDR3 has 15 amino acids. V dropped 2 bases and J dropped 8 bases, with 16 bases sitting between them. CDR3 in amino acids: CSARSRGGIDSPLHF. As DNA, the CDR3 is TGCAGTGCTAGATCAAGGGGAGGGATAGATTCACCCCTCCACTTT.

Worth noting for this clonotype: One end of the junction varies from germline; a read error may be responsible. The gene calls are TRBV24-1 and TRBJ1-2; D remains ambiguous. Germline lookup yields CDR1 KGHDR and CDR2 SFDVKD. The CDR3 runs to 13 residues. In DNA, the CDR3 is TGTGCCAGCAGTGAAGCTCGGGACTATGGCTACACCTTC. Residues: CASSEARDYGYTF.

The genes are TRBV24-1 and TRBJ1-1, with D unclear. V dropped 5 bases and J dropped 0 bases, with 3 bases sitting between them. The germline gives CDR1 KGHDR, CDR2 SFDVKD. The CDR3 runs to 12 residues. The CDR3 protein is CATSGVNTEAFF. CDR3 DNA sequence: TGTGCCACCAGTGGAGTGAACACTGAAGCTTTCTTT.

The V call is TRBV29-1, the J call TRBJ2-7; TRBD1 aligns across 8 bases. CDR1 SQVTM and CDR2 ANQGSEA come from the germline V gene. Unmatched junction bases numbered 12, after V lost 5 bases and J lost 3 bases. The CDR3 loop spans 15 amino acids. CDR3 in amino acids: CSVIITGGRYYEQYF. CDR3 nucleotides: TGCAGCGTTATTATCACAGGGGGAAGGTACTACGAGCAGTACTTC.

This clonotype was counted between two and nine times. The chain links TRBV7-9 to TRBJ2-7, with D tentatively TRBD2 (5 bases). V dropped 6 bases and J dropped 0 bases, with 9 bases sitting between them. There are 13 residues in the CDR3. From germline, CDR1 is SEHNR and CDR2 FQNEAQ (reference sequence). CDR3 sequence: CASRPGSSYEQYF. The CDR3 DNA follows: TGTGCCAGCAGGCCGGGATCCTCCTACGAGCAGTACTTC.

The CDR3 here is CASSPGVAGGPGETQYF. The CDR3 DNA follows: TGTGCCAGCAGCCCAGGGGTAGCGGGAGGGCCGGGGGAGACCCAGTACTTC. The chain employs TRBV7-4 and TRBJ2-5; the match to TRBD2 covers 11 bases. Trimming at V came to 5 bases and at J to 5 bases, leaving 13 bases not matched to a gene. The CDR3 totals 17 residues. CDR1 and CDR2 from the germline V gene are SGHVT and SQSDAQ.

Of note for this clonotype: Because the CDR3 is missing its conserved closing phenylalanine or tryptophan, this is likely a read error. V is TRBV10-3 and J is TRBJ1-1; no clear D gene. The CDR3 runs 13 residues. Trimming cost V 6 bases and J 3 bases, with 11 bases left between them. Germline V lookup: CDR1 ENHRY, CDR2 SYGVKD. This CDR3 is CAISANKDTEAFS. The CDR3 region has the DNA TGTGCCATCAGCGCGAACAAGGACACTGAAGCTTTCTCT.

This clonotype was detected many times. This rearrangement joins TRBV2 to TRBJ2-7, with TRBD1 identical over 8 bases. The CDR3 length is 14 residues. The V segment lost 5 bases and the J segment 2 bases; nucleotides outside the gene matches: 5. Germline CDR1 SNHLY, CDR2 FYNNEI. In nucleotides, the CDR3 is TGTGCCAGCAGTTTGACAGGGGACGCCTACGAGCAGTACTTC. It specifies CASSLTGDAYEQYF.

The chain carries TRBV10-2 and TRBJ1-5; D call uncertain. The CDR3 is made up of 12 amino acids. Trimming stripped 3 bases from V and 9 bases from J, with 9 bases between. Germline values: CDR1 WSHSY, CDR2 SAAADI. CDR3 sequence: CASSELRAPQHF. In DNA, the CDR3 is TGCGCCAGCAGTGAACTTCGCGCGCCCCAGCATTTT.

This chain links TRBV12-3 or TRBV12-4 with TRBJ2-7, with TRBD1 matching over 9 bases. The CDR3 has 15 amino acids. After removal of 5 bases from V and 2 bases from J, the junction contained 7 bases not matched to a gene. The CDR3 nucleotides are TGTGCCAGCAGTCCTTCTTGGGACAGGGCCTACGAGCAGTACTTC. It is translated as CASSPSWDRAYEQYF.

V gene TRBV10-3 combines with J gene TRBJ1-1; D is undetermined. The V end was cut by 3 bases, the J end by 5 bases, with 13 bases between. Germline assignment: CDR1 ENHRY and CDR2 SYGVKD. The CDR3 runs 14 residues. The CDR3 region is CAISDPQGWTEAFF. DNA for the CDR3: TGTGCCATCAGTGACCCCCAAGGGTGGACTGAAGCTTTCTTT.

The chain employs TRBV6-1 and TRBJ1-6; a weak D match, TRBD1 (6 bases). Germline CDR1 is MNHNS and CDR2 is SASEGT. Trimming left V 0 bases short and J 7 bases short, with 13 bases between. The CDR3 totals 16 residues. Here the CDR3 reads CASSEAGRGNNSPLHF. CDR3 coding DNA: TGTGCCAGCAGTGAAGCCGGCAGGGGTAACAATTCACCCCTCCACTTT.

The chain uses TRBV20-1 and TRBJ2-5, with 11 bases matching TRBD2. The junction had 8 bases not matched to a gene; V was cut back by 0 bases and J by 8 bases. CDR3 size: 15 residues. Germline V gene lookup returns CDR1 DFQATT and CDR2 SNEGSKA (reference sequence). The CDR3 sequence is CSAREIAGGLETQYF. The CDR3 DNA follows: TGCAGTGCTAGAGAGATAGCGGGGGGGCTAGAAACCCAGTACTTC.

The sample holds a few counts of this clonotype. This chain connects TRBV15 to TRBJ2-5; possible D gene TRBD1, 6 bases. Germline assignment: CDR1 LNHNV and CDR2 YYDKDF (reference sequence). The CDR3 totals 14 residues. V lost 1 base, J lost 2 bases, and 8 bases lay in between. The CDR3 loop reads CATSRGGQQETQYF. The CDR3 coding sequence is TGTGCCACCAGCAGAGGAGGACAGCAAGAGACCCAGTACTTC. Supplemented by reference TRBV15 and TRBJ2-5, the full variable domain reads DAMVIQNPRYQVTQFGKPVTLSCSQTLNHNVMYWYQQKSSQAPKLLFHYYDKDFNNEADTPDNFQSRRPNTSFCFLDIRSPGLGDTAMYLCATSRGGQQETQYFGPGTRLLVL.

This clonotype was detected only a few times. The rearrangement joins TRBV29-1 to TRBJ2-7, with D possibly being TRBD1 (6 bases). This CDR3 is 12 amino acids long. From germline, CDR1 is SQVTM and CDR2 ANQGSEA. CDR3 coding DNA: TGCAGTATCCGGGACAACTCCTACGAGCAGTACTTC. As protein: CSIRDNSYEQYF.

CDR3 in DNA: TGTGCCAGCAGTTCGGGACGGGGCGATGAAAAACTGTTTTTT. It codes for CASSSGRGDEKLFF. This chain links TRBV7-9 with TRBJ1-4; TRBD1 might be the D (5 bases). The CDR3 is made up of 14 amino acids. Germline V gene data show CDR1 as SEHNR and CDR2 as FQNEAQ (reference sequence). Trimming removed 6 bases from V and 6 bases from J, with 14 bases in between.

The genes are TRBV24-1 and TRBJ2-3; 8 bases match TRBD1. This CDR3 is built from 13 residues. Germline V gene sequence: CDR1 KGHDR, CDR2 SFDVKD. V shed 7 bases, J shed 4 bases, and the junction held 3 bases outside the gene matches. The CDR3 region has the DNA TGTGCCACCAGGCAGGGGGCATCAGATACGCAGTATTTT. It codes for CATRQGASDTQYF.

This sequence joins TRBV15 and TRBJ1-1; D is perhaps TRBD1 (5 bases). Germline assignment: CDR1 LNHNV and CDR2 YYDKDF (reference sequence). Trimming stripped 1 base from V and 1 base from J, with 7 bases between. This CDR3 contains 14 residues. In DNA, the CDR3 is TGTGCCACCAGCAGAGCGGGGACGAACACTGAAGCTTTCTTT. Residues: CATSRAGTNTEAFF. Combining the CDR3 with reference TRBV15 and TRBJ1-1 gives the whole variable domain DAMVIQNPRYQVTQFGKPVTLSCSQTLNHNVMYWYQQKSSQAPKLLFHYYDKDFNNEADTPDNFQSRRPNTSFCFLDIRSPGLGDTAMYLCATSRAGTNTEAFFGQGTRLTVV.

The chain couples TRBV29-1 to TRBJ1-5; the D gene is possibly TRBD1 (6 bases). This CDR3 is 13 amino acids long. The germline V gene has CDR1 SQVTM and CDR2 ANQGSEA. CDR3 coding DNA: TGCAGTATCAAGTCAGGGGATGGGCAGCCCCAGCATTTT. This encodes CSIKSGDGQPQHF.